Listed here are 20 T cell receptor beta chains from one sample, sequenced in a study of Graves' ophthalmopathy and Graves' hyperthyroidism (dated by TCRdb to between 2018 and 2020). TCRdb shows the sequencer as Illumina HiSeq 2000. For repertoire sequencing, TCR beta CDR3 regions were amplified from RNA transcripts. The first round of RT-PCR was done with HTBI primers and the Qiagen OneStep RT-PCR kit, and was followed by a second round of multiplex PCR, then size selection and purification. TCRdb trimmed the raw reads at Q25, called clones with MiXCR and kept productive beta chains. Entries that share a CDR3 protein sequence are merged under the most common genes and DNA. Recorded for this sample are 300,000 to 350,000 distinct CDR3 sequences; roughly a sixth of them occurred a single time. The ten largest clones take up more than 9% of the sample. The material sequenced was peripheral blood. Receptors were obtained from an adult man with Graves' ophthalmopathy.

This clonotype was picked up many times. The rearrangement uses TRBV20-1 and TRBJ2-7, with 10 bases matching TRBD2. This CDR3 is built from 18 residues. The V gene's germline CDR1 is DFQATT and CDR2 SNEGSKA (reference sequence). The V gene end was trimmed by 6 bases and the J gene end by 0 bases; junction bases not matched to a gene: 17. CDR3 sequence: CSAGPTGTSAISSYEQYF. CDR3 DNA sequence: TGCAGTGCAGGACCGACCGGGACTAGCGCAATTAGCTCCTACGAGCAGTACTTC.

The chain has TRBV19 and TRBJ1-2, with no clear D. Germline loops: CDR1 LNHDA, CDR2 SQIVND (reference sequence). The ends were cut back, 7 bases at V and 4 bases at J, with 16 bases in the middle. The CDR3 spans 14 residues. DNA of the CDR3: TGTGCCAGTAAAATTTCCTCCACGGGCTATGGCTACACCTTC. Its translation: CASKISSTGYGYTF.

This clonotype was counted ten times or more. The chain joins TRBV5-5 to TRBJ2-7; the match to TRBD2 covers 15 bases. Germline trimming cut 6 bases from V and 4 bases from J; bases unmatched to any gene: 5. CDR1 is SGHKS, CDR2 YYEKEE, per germline (reference sequence). CDR3 length: 15 residues. The CDR3, as DNA: TGTGCCAGCACCCCCGGGACTAGCGGGAGGTACGAGCAGTACTTC. Amino acid sequence: CASTPGTSGRYEQYF.

This clonotype has at least ten counts. The chain couples TRBV7-2 to TRBJ1-1, with 7 bases matching TRBD1. Germline V CDR1 and CDR2: SGHTA, FQGNSA. The CDR3 length is 14 residues. V lost 4 bases, J lost 6 bases, and 8 bases stayed unmatched. The CDR3 loop is CASSSGQGVAEAFF. The CDR3 DNA reads as TGTGCCAGCAGCTCCGGGCAGGGGGTCGCTGAAGCTTTCTTT.

V and J are TRBV12-3 or TRBV12-4 and TRBJ2-7; 10 positions agree with TRBD2. The trim removed 3 bases at V and 5 bases at J, leaving 7 bases unmatched. This CDR3 is 15 amino acids long. CDR3 amino acids: CASSFSLAGANEQYF. The DNA of the CDR3 is TGTGCCAGCAGTTTCAGTCTAGCGGGAGCCAACGAGCAGTACTTC.

This clonotype was observed a single time. J is TRBJ1-1 and V is TRBV7-3, with D uncertain. CDR3 size: 14 residues. Germline assignment: CDR1 SGHTA and CDR2 FQGTGA. V was shortened by 5 bases and J by 3 bases, with 13 bases between the two germline ends. Written as DNA, the CDR3 is TGTGCCAGCAGCCGTACGGCCGAGCACACTGAAGCTTTCTTT. Protein product: CASSRTAEHTEAFF. The entire variable domain, with the rest obtained from reference TRBV7-3 and TRBJ1-1, is as follows: GAGVSQTPSNKVTEKGKYVELRCDPISGHTALYWYRQSLGQGPEFLIYFQGTGAADDSGLPNDRFFAVRPEGSVSTLKIQRTERGDSAVYLCASSRTAEHTEAFFGQGTRLTVV.

The gene calls are TRBV20-1 and TRBJ1-4, with unresolved D. CDR1 and CDR2 from the germline V gene are DFQATT and SNEGSKA (reference sequence). The V end was cut by 0 bases, the J end by 4 bases, with 6 bases between. This CDR3 is built from 13 residues. In DNA, the CDR3 is TGCAGTGCTAGAGAGGACGGTAATGAAAAACTGTTTTTT. Its translation: CSAREDGNEKLFF.

This chain connects TRBV7-8 to TRBJ1-1; D unclear. The ends were cut back, 6 bases at V and 1 base at J, with 9 bases in the middle. Germline V lookup: CDR1 SGHVS, CDR2 FQNEAQ. CDR3 length: 13 amino acids. The DNA of the CDR3 is TGTGCCAGCAGGGTCTTGGGGAACACTGAAGCTTTCTTT. Encoded protein: CASRVLGNTEAFF.

Ten or more counts support this clonotype. This chain links TRBV7-2 with TRBJ2-5; no firm D call. V shed 7 bases and J shed 2 bases, with 14 bases lying between them. CDR3 length: 14 amino acids. CDR1 and CDR2 (germline): SGHTA, FQGNSA. CDR3 region: CASTLIVGQETQYF. CDR3 nucleotide sequence: TGTGCCAGCACTCTCATAGTGGGGCAAGAGACCCAGTACTTC.

V is TRBV19 and J is TRBJ2-7; D ambiguous. Per the germline V gene, CDR1 is LNHDA and CDR2 is SQIVND (reference sequence). The CDR3 consists of 11 residues. V lost 6 bases and J 5 bases, leaving 8 bases between the germline ends. This CDR3 is CASRWGNEQYF. In DNA form, the CDR3 reads TGTGCCAGTAGATGGGGAAACGAGCAGTACTTC.

The chain recombines TRBV20-1 with TRBJ2-7; D possibly uses TRBD1 or TRBD2 (5 bases each). Trimming pared 3 bases from V and 2 bases from J, leaving 14 bases between. Germline V gene data show CDR1 as DFQATT and CDR2 as SNEGSKA (reference sequence). The CDR3 runs to 14 residues. The CDR3 loop is CSARNPGPAYEQYF. DNA of the CDR3: TGCAGTGCTAGGAATCCGGGACCAGCCTACGAGCAGTACTTC.

This clonotype was seen once. Without the conserved terminal phenylalanine or tryptophan, this CDR3 likely stems from a read error. The J gene is TRBJ1-2, the V gene TRBV20-1, with D perhaps matching TRBD1 (5 bases). V dropped 0 bases and J dropped 6 bases, with 17 bases sitting between them. The CDR3 has 15 residues. From germline, CDR1 is DFQATT and CDR2 SNEGSKA (reference sequence). The CDR3 nucleotides read TGCAGTGCTAGAGATCGGTCGGGGGGTATACATGGCTACACCTTA. The encoded protein is CSARDRSGGIHGYTL.

This clonotype was seen ten or more times. This chain connects TRBV25-1 to TRBJ2-5; D not certain. Per the germline V gene, CDR1 is MGHDK and CDR2 is SYGVNS. This CDR3 has 13 amino acids. With 7 bases removed from V and 5 bases from J, the gap between germline ends came to 14 bases. CDR3 nucleotide sequence: TGTGCCAGCACCTTTGGGGTCTGGGAGACCCAGTACTTC. This translates into CASTFGVWETQYF.

Many counts were recorded for this clonotype. The chain is built from TRBV5-1 and TRBJ1-5; D gene unclear. This CDR3 region has 15 residues. V lost 0 bases and J lost 0, with 7 bases in between. CDR1 is SGHRS, CDR2 YFSETQ, per germline. CDR3 in amino acids: CASSLGLDSNQPQHF. The CDR3 DNA reads as TGCGCCAGCAGCTTGGGTCTTGATAGCAATCAGCCCCAGCATTTT.

Many counts were recorded for this clonotype. For the CDR3, the DNA is TGTGCCAGCAGCCTCCGGGGACAGACCAACACTGAAGCTTTCTTT. It encodes CASSLRGQTNTEAFF. The chain recombines TRBV3-1 with TRBJ1-1; the match to TRBD1 covers 7 bases. Per the germline V gene, CDR1 is LGHDT and CDR2 is YNNKEL (reference sequence). The CDR3 consists of 15 residues. J lost 2 bases, V lost 4 bases, and 7 bases had no gene match.

At least ten counts were recorded for this clonotype. The V gene is TRBV6-2 or TRBV6-3, the J gene TRBJ1-5, with TRBD1 identical over 7 bases. The J segment lost 6 bases and the V segment lost 0 bases, leaving 2 bases of the junction unmatched. Per the germline V gene, CDR1 is MNHEY and CDR2 is SVGEGT. The CDR3 loop spans 14 amino acids. The CDR3 sequence: CASSYSRGRQPQHF. The CDR3 nucleotides are TGTGCCAGCAGTTACTCGAGGGGGCGTCAGCCCCAGCATTTT.

This clonotype was detected many times. The gene calls are TRBV30 and TRBJ1-1; D remains unclear. V lost 8 bases to trimming and J lost 0 bases, with 10 bases between them. The CDR3 is 12 amino acids. CDR1 is GTSNPN, CDR2 SVGIG, per germline (reference sequence). Here the CDR3 DNA reads TGTGCCCGGTTCAAAGTGAACACTGAAGCTTTCTTT. This translates into CARFKVNTEAFF.

This clonotype was seen a few times. Given a much more abundant clone one base away, this may be a read error. CDR3 sequence reads: CASIPTGVFTGELFF. DNA for the CDR3: TGTGCCAGCATCCCGACAGGGGTGTTCACCGGGGAGCTGTTTTTT. The chain combines TRBV27 with TRBJ2-2; 8 nucleotides agree with TRBD1. Germline CDR1 MNHEY, CDR2 SMNVEV (reference sequence). J was trimmed by 4 bases and V by 7 bases; bases with no gene match: 8. The CDR3 extends over 15 amino acids.

This clonotype was found many times. This chain links TRBV6-5 with TRBJ1-2, with TRBD1 matching over 7 bases. This CDR3 contains 12 residues. V lost 2 bases to trimming and J lost 14 bases; unmatched junction nucleotides: 8. Germline V CDR1 and CDR2: MNHEY, SVGAGI. CDR3 in DNA: TGTGCCAGCAGTTACGCGGAGGGGGCTTCAACCTTC. Translating it yields CASSYAEGASTF.

This clonotype was seen a single time. The junction shows a germline mismatch at one end, possibly a read error. V is TRBV28 and J is TRBJ2-5; D unclear. This CDR3 contains 12 residues. Germline V gene lookup returns CDR1 MDHEN and CDR2 SYDVKM. The CDR3 DNA is TGTGCCAGCGGTTTACGACTGGAGACCCAGTACTTC. It yields the protein CASGLRLETQYF.